This T cell receptor beta chain was profiled in a study of T cells in localized non-small cell lung cancer. Assay: immunoSEQ multiplex PCR; the TCRdb copy retains only in-frame clones and omits some. The top ten clones hold 8% to 10% of a sample with fewer than 100,000 clones, approximately 80% of them seen once. Turning to this clone: Its antigen remains unknown.

Germline lookup yields CDR1 MNHEY and CDR2 SVGAGI. CDR3 length: 12 amino acids. V lost 8 bases and J lost 12, with 19 bases in between. Study-level results: In adjacent lung appeared a median approximately 61 of the top 100 tumor clones.

This chain connects TRBV6-5 to TRBJ1-2; possible D gene TRBD1, 6 bases. The TCR was taken from a female donor older than 55 with stage I lung adenocarcinoma. Sample: peripheral blood, taken before any cancer treatment. The CDR3 loop reads CASSQETGTNTF. The CDR3 DNA reads as TGTGCCAGCTCTCAGGAGACCGGGACAAACACCTTC.